A selection of T cell receptor beta chains follows, all from one sample in a study of blood T cell repertoires in COVID-19. Here immunoSEQ multiplex PCR was the method, and the copy in TCRdb shows in-frame clones only, minus some. Seen here are over 200,000 clones, roughly 83% observed once, and the top ten hold 2.5% to 3%. Sequenced material: peripheral blood. These receptors were collected from a woman aged 70-85 years with active or convalescent COVID-19. The CDR3 runs from the conserved cysteine through the conserved F or W. The D gene is left open where the match is weak. Clone size appears in some rows only: once, few, many, or a class for an expanded clone.

d_gene	v_gene	j_gene	abundance	CDR3nt	CDR3aa
-	TRBV5-4	TRBJ2-7	-	TGTGCCAGCAGGAAGGACAGCTTCTACGAGCAGTACTTC	CASRKDSFYEQYF
-	TRBV11-3	TRBJ2-1	-	TGTGCCAGCAGCGGAAGAGAACAGGGAGATGAGCAGTTCTTC	CASSGREQGDEQFF
TRBD1	TRBV30	TRBJ2-3	-	TGTGCCTGGACCCGGGACAGGGGGCTTTTAACAGATACGCAGTATTTT	CAWTRDRGLLTDTQYF
-	TRBV6-6	TRBJ1-4	-	TGTGCCAGCAGTCGAGACAGAATTAATGAAAAACTGTTTTTT	CASSRDRINEKLFF
-	TRBV14	TRBJ2-4	-	TGTGCCAGCAGCCAAGGAAGTACAGGGTTAGCCAAAAACATTCAGTACTTC	CASSQGSTGLAKNIQYF
TRBD1	TRBV5-4	TRBJ2-5	-	TGTGCCAGCAGCCGAGACAGGGAAGAGACCCAGTACTTC	CASSRDREETQYF
-	TRBV29-1	TRBJ2-7	-	TGCAGCGCCGGGACTTCTTACGAGCAGTACTTC	CSAGTSYEQYF
-	TRBV5-5	TRBJ1-5	-	TGTGCCAGCAGCTTGGTTGGTGTCGGCCTCGAGGCCGATCAGCCCCAGCATTTT	CASSLVGVGLEADQPQHF
-	TRBV2	TRBJ2-7	once	TGTGCCAGCATGGAGAGCCTCCAGTACTTC	CASMESLQYF
-	TRBV2	TRBJ1-1	-	TGTGCCAGCAGTGAAGCGCTTCAGGCCGGCAGACAAGCTTTCTTT	CASSEALQAGRQAFF
TRBD1	TRBV7-2	TRBJ1-5	-	TGTGCCAGCAGCCTCAGGGGGTCGGGCCAGCCCCAGCATTTT	CASSLRGSGQPQHF
TRBD1	TRBV6-6	TRBJ2-4	-	TGTGCCAGCAGTTACCGGACAGGGGGCGGAGGAAACATTCAGTACTTC	CASSYRTGGGGNIQYF
-	TRBV7-9	TRBJ1-1	-	TGTGCCAGCAGCCCGGACTCCGCTGAAGCTTTCTTT	CASSPDSAEAFF
TRBD1	TRBV5-4	TRBJ1-3	-	TGTGCCAGCAGCTCGCAGGGGGCTGGAAACACCATATATTTT	CASSSQGAGNTIYF
-	TRBV5-1	TRBJ1-2	-	TGCGCCAGCAGCTCCCCAGGGGTTCTTGGCTACACCTTC	CASSSPGVLGYTF
-	TRBV7-2	TRBJ1-5	-	TGTGCCAGCAGCTCCCCGGGGGGTCGGCAGGTCGGCAATCAGCCCCAGCATTTT	CASSSPGGRQVGNQPQHF
TRBD1	TRBV3-1/TRBV3-2	TRBJ1-2	-	TGTGCCAGCAGCCGCAGCTCGGACAGGGCGGGGGGCTACACCTTC	CASSRSSDRAGGYTF
-	TRBV7-3	TRBJ2-3	-	TGTGCCAGCAGCTTAGCGGTTTCTTACACAGATACGCAGTATTTT	CASSLAVSYTDTQYF
TRBD1	TRBV9	TRBJ2-5	-	TGTGCCAGCAGCGTACTTGGGACAGGGCCAGAGACCCAGTACTTC	CASSVLGTGPETQYF
TRBD1	TRBV10-3	TRBJ2-7	-	TGTGCCATCAGCCTCGACAGGGGAGGCAACGAGCAGTACTTC	CAISLDRGGNEQYF
TRBD1	TRBV27	TRBJ1-3	-	TGTGCCAGCAGCAACCTCGGGACAGGGCTAAACACCATATATTTT	CASSNLGTGLNTIYF
TRBD1	TRBV5-1	TRBJ1-1	few	TGCGCCAGCACCTTCGGGACAGAGAACACTGAAGCTTTCTTT	CASTFGTENTEAFF
-	TRBV10-3	TRBJ2-3	-	TGTGCCATCAGAGACAGCCATAGGGCGCATACGCAGTATTTT	CAIRDSHRAHTQYF
-	TRBV7-8	TRBJ2-1	-	TGTGCCAGCAGCTTGGGGCTCTACAATGAGCAGTTCTTC	CASSLGLYNEQFF
-	TRBV6-1	TRBJ1-6	-	TGTGCCAGCAGTGAGAGGCAGGGCTGGGATTCACCCCTCCACTTT	CASSERQGWDSPLHF
-	TRBV28	TRBJ2-2	-	TGTGCCAGCAGTCCTACTAGTCTTACGGGGGAGCTGTTTTTT	CASSPTSLTGELFF
TRBD1	TRBV5-5	TRBJ2-3	-	TGTGCCAGCAGCTTCTACAGGGGAGTTAGCACAGATACGCAGTATTTT	CASSFYRGVSTDTQYF
-	TRBV27	TRBJ2-7	-	TGTGCCAGCAGTCCACCGGCCAGCGTACCCTACGAGCAGTACTTC	CASSPPASVPYEQYF
TRBD2	TRBV7-9	TRBJ2-1	once	TGTGCCAGCAGCTTAGGGCGGCTAGCGGGTCGGGGCTCCTACAATGAGCAGTTCTTC	CASSLGRLAGRGSYNEQFF
TRBD1	TRBV5-6	TRBJ1-2	-	TGTGCCAGCAGCTTTACCGGGACAGCCACGTCGGGCTACACCTTC	CASSFTGTATSGYTF
-	TRBV7-3	TRBJ1-2	-	TGTGCCAGCAGCTTAATCGGGCAGGGCGATGGCTACACCTTC	CASSLIGQGDGYTF
-	TRBV15	TRBJ2-4	-	TGTGCCACCAGCAGAGATACAGACGCCCGTTCAAACATTCAGTACTTC	CATSRDTDARSNIQYF
TRBD2	TRBV10-3	TRBJ2-7	-	TGTGCCATCTGGCTAGCGGGGGCCCCCCCCTCCTACGAGCAGTACTTC	CAIWLAGAPPSYEQYF
TRBD1	TRBV10-3	TRBJ2-5	-	TGTGCCATCAGTGAGTCCGGACAGGGAGGAAAGTACTTC	CAISESGQGGKYF
-	TRBV5-5	TRBJ1-2	-	TGTGCCAGCAGTTCCGGTTCGGGGTATGGCTACACCTTC	CASSSGSGYGYTF
TRBD2	TRBV5-4	TRBJ2-1	-	TGTGCCAGCAGCAGGACTAGCGGGAGCAATGAGCAGTTCTTC	CASSRTSGSNEQFF
-	TRBV6-5	TRBJ1-2	-	TGTGCCAGCAGTAAGACACATTACTATGGCTACACCTTC	CASSKTHYYGYTF
-	TRBV2	TRBJ2-1	-	TGTGCCAGCAGTGATTTGGGCCTTATCTTGAATGAGCAGTTCTTC	CASSDLGLILNEQFF